Below, 19 T cell receptor beta chains from the same sample are listed, as sequenced in a study of OX40 agonist ivuxolimab in advanced cancers. Here immunoSEQ multiplex PCR was the method, and the copy in TCRdb shows in-frame clones only, minus some. The table lists tens of thousands of clones, roughly 91% of them singletons. The sample was CD4+ or CD8+ T cells sorted from blood, taken in a trial of the OX40 agonist ivuxolimab. The receptor source for this set is an adult with an advanced solid tumor such as melanoma, head and neck, liver or kidney cancer.

This chain's CDR3 is CASTRRAEDTGELFF. CDR3 DNA sequence: TGTGCCAGCACCCGGAGAGCGGAAGACACCGGGGAGCTGTTTTTT. V is TRBV6-1 and J is TRBJ2-2; maybe TRBD2 (5 bases). V was clipped by 7 bases and J by 3 bases, with 15 bases between them. Per the germline V gene, CDR1 is MNHNS and CDR2 is SASEGT. The length of the CDR3 is 15 residues.

The chain couples TRBV6-6 to TRBJ1-1; TRBD1 matches at 7 bases. The CDR3 spans 15 residues. In germline, CDR1 is MNHNY, CDR2 SVGAGI (reference sequence). V was clipped by 1 base and J by 8 bases; unmatched bases: 10. CDR3 in DNA: TGTGCCAGCAGTTACTTGGGACAGTCTAATCAGGAAGCTTTCTTT. Encoded protein: CASSYLGQSNQEAFF.

The V call is TRBV4-3, the J call TRBJ2-1; TRBD2 agrees at 8 bases. CDR3 length: 15 amino acids. The germline V gene has CDR1 LGHNA and CDR2 YSLEER. The V gene end was trimmed by 3 bases and the J gene end by 6 bases; junction bases not matched to a gene: 7. The CDR3: CASSHTLAGRNEQFF. DNA for the CDR3: TGCGCCAGCAGCCATACTCTAGCGGGCCGCAATGAGCAGTTCTTC.

This clone was detected once. The CDR3 reads CASSFSGDTGELFF. As DNA, the CDR3 is TGTGCCAGCAGCTTTTCGGGAGATACCGGGGAGCTGTTTTTT. The chain is built from TRBV7-6 and TRBJ2-2, with D maybe TRBD2 (6 bases). Between the trimmed V and J ends, which lost 3 bases and 5 bases, there was a span of 10 bases. CDR1 is SGHVS and CDR2 is FNYEAQ in the germline V gene. The CDR3 covers 14 residues.

The gene calls are TRBV5-1 and TRBJ2-4; unclear D gene. CDR1 is SGHRS and CDR2 is YFSETQ in the germline V gene. The CDR3 runs to 17 residues. Trimming removed 0 bases at V and 3 bases at J, with 16 bases between. DNA for the CDR3: TGCGCCAGCAGCTTGGAAGCAGAGCCTTCTTACAAAAACATTCAGTACTTC. This codes for CASSLEAEPSYKNIQYF. Based on the CDR3 plus reference TRBV5-1 and TRBJ2-4, the full variable domain is KAGVTQTPRYLIKTRGQQVTLSCSPISGHRSVSWYQQTPGQGLQFLFEYFSETQRNKGNFPGRFSGRQFSNSRSEMNVSTLELGDSALYLCASSLEAEPSYKNIQYFGAGTRLSVL.

The chain joins TRBV28 to TRBJ2-1; tentatively, D is TRBD2 (5 bases). CDR3 length: 14 residues. Trimming took off 5 bases at V and 6 bases at J, with 14 bases between the two ends. CDR1 and CDR2 (germline): MDHEN, SYDVKM. The CDR3: CASSRDNGANEQFF. For the CDR3, the DNA is TGTGCCAGCAGTCGGGATAACGGAGCCAATGAGCAGTTCTTC. Using reference TRBV28 and TRBJ2-1 for the parts outside the CDR3, the full variable domain is DVKVTQSSRYLVKRTGEKVFLECVQDMDHENMFWYRQDPGLGLRLIYFSYDVKMKEKGDIPEGYSVSREKKERFSLILESASTNQTSMYLCASSRDNGANEQFFGPGTRLTVL.

The J gene is TRBJ1-1, the V gene TRBV6-5; D is perhaps TRBD1 (5 bases). V gave up 5 bases and J gave up 1 base, with 11 bases separating them. The germline CDR1 and CDR2 sequences are MNHEY and SVGAGI. This CDR3 spans 14 amino acids. CDR3 residues: CASSPGLRNTEAFF. CDR3 DNA sequence: TGTGCCAGCAGTCCGGGACTCCGGAACACTGAAGCTTTCTTT.

This chain joins TRBV7-9 and TRBJ2-7; D is unclear. This CDR3 contains 13 residues. Germline CDR1 SEHNR, CDR2 FQNEAQ (reference sequence). V lost 5 bases and J 3 bases, leaving 11 bases between the germline ends. The CDR3 region is CASSLPISYEQYF. DNA for the CDR3: TGTGCCAGCAGCCTACCGATCAGCTACGAGCAGTACTTC.

V usage is TRBV4-2 and J usage is TRBJ2-5; D remains unclear. The CDR3 length is 15 residues. Per germline, CDR1 LGHNA and CDR2 YNFKEQ. V lost 0 bases, J lost 2 bases, and 10 bases lay in between. The CDR3 nucleotides read TGTGCCAGCAGCCAAGATAGGGTAGGGCAAGAGACCCAGTACTTC. This gives the protein CASSQDRVGQETQYF.

J is TRBJ2-2 and V is TRBV7-2, with TRBD2 matching 9 bases. J gave up 5 bases and V 1 base, and 2 bases lay outside the gene matches. Germline V gene sequence: CDR1 SGHTA, CDR2 FQGNSA. This CDR3 region has 15 residues. In DNA form, the CDR3 reads TGTGCCAGCAGCTTAGTTAGCGGGAGTACCGGGGAGCTGTTTTTT. This gives the protein CASSLVSGSTGELFF.

The chain employs TRBV27 and TRBJ1-2; possibly TRBD1 for D (5 bases). Trimming stripped 6 bases from V and 3 bases from J, with 14 bases between. CDR1 is MNHEY, CDR2 SMNVEV, per germline (reference sequence). This CDR3 spans 14 amino acids. The CDR3 sequence: CASRSDSYHYGYTF. Here the CDR3 DNA reads TGTGCCAGCAGATCCGACAGCTATCACTATGGCTACACCTTC.

This clone has only a few counts. The V call is TRBV30, the J call TRBJ1-1; D is unclear. V lost 0 bases to trimming and J lost 5 bases, with 13 bases between them. There are 14 residues in the CDR3. Germline V gene lookup returns CDR1 GTSNPN and CDR2 SVGIG (reference sequence). The CDR3 DNA reads TGTGCCTGGAGTGTACTCGGGGTGGCGACTGAAGCTTTCTTT. As protein: CAWSVLGVATEAFF. Supplemented by reference TRBV30 and TRBJ1-1, the full variable domain reads SQTIHQWPATLVQPVGSPLSLECTVEGTSNPNLYWYRQAAGRGLQLLFYSVGIGQISSEVPQNLSASRPQDRQFILSSKKLLLSDSGFYLCAWSVLGVATEAFFGQGTRLTVV.

The chain carries TRBV28 and TRBJ2-3; D is ambiguous. Between the trimmed V and J ends, which lost 8 bases and 6 bases, there was a span of 3 bases. The CDR3 spans 9 residues. Per germline, CDR1 MDHEN and CDR2 SYDVKM. The CDR3 sequence is CASGDTQYF. CDR3 DNA: TGTGCCAGCGGGGATACGCAGTATTTT.

This chain uses TRBV4-1 with TRBJ2-5, with D perhaps being TRBD1 or TRBD2 (6 bases each). Germline CDR1 and CDR2: MGHRA and YSYEKL. This CDR3 comprises 17 residues. The V and J ends lost 1 base and 5 bases respectively, with 20 bases between them. The chain's CDR3 is CASSQAIAEIGGETQYF. The CDR3 DNA sequence: TGCGCCAGCAGCCAAGCTATAGCGGAAATAGGGGGGGAGACCCAGTACTTC.

This sequence joins TRBV5-1 and TRBJ2-7, with 12 bases identical to TRBD2. Germline CDR1 SGHRS, CDR2 YFSETQ. This CDR3 spans 17 amino acids. Trimming cost V 0 bases and J 4 bases; bases outside gene matches: 8. The CDR3 DNA reads as TGCGCCAGCAGCTTGGGACTAGCGGGAGTCCCTCTGTACGAGCAGTACTTC. The encoded protein is CASSLGLAGVPLYEQYF.

The chain uses TRBV28 and TRBJ2-3; D gene uncertain. Trimming stripped 1 base from V and 7 bases from J, with 6 bases between. CDR3 length: 12 amino acids. Germline assignment: CDR1 MDHEN and CDR2 SYDVKM. The CDR3 region has the DNA TGTGCCAGCAGTTTATTCGGCAATACGCAGTATTTT. Amino acid sequence: CASSLFGNTQYF.

The J gene is TRBJ1-5, the V gene TRBV18; D might be TRBD1 (5 bases). Germline CDR1 is KGHSH and CDR2 is LQKENI. V was trimmed by 3 bases and J by 9 bases, leaving 18 bases between them. This CDR3 is 15 amino acids long. The DNA of the CDR3 is TGTGCCAGCTCACCTCAAGACAGCGCCACGGGGCCCCAGCATTTT. Its protein product is CASSPQDSATGPQHF.

The V call is TRBV29-1, the J call TRBJ2-5, with TRBD2 matching over 10 bases. Near its end, the DNA agrees better with TRBJ2-7, so the J call may be wrong. The germline V gene encodes CDR1 SQVTM and CDR2 ANQGSEA. The CDR3 totals 13 residues. CDR3 sequence reads: CSVSQREGYEQYF. Written as DNA, the CDR3 is TGCAGCGTTTCCCAGCGGGAGGGGTACGAGCAGTACTTC.

The gene calls are TRBV7-9 and TRBJ1-1; TRBD1 agrees at 7 bases. V was clipped by 5 bases and J by 1 base; unmatched bases: 7. Germline CDR1 reads SEHNR; CDR2 reads FQNEAQ (reference sequence). There are 15 residues in the CDR3. CDR3 sequence (DNA): TGTGCCAGCAGCACCCGACAGGGAACGAACACTGAAGCTTTCTTT. It translates to CASSTRQGTNTEAFF.